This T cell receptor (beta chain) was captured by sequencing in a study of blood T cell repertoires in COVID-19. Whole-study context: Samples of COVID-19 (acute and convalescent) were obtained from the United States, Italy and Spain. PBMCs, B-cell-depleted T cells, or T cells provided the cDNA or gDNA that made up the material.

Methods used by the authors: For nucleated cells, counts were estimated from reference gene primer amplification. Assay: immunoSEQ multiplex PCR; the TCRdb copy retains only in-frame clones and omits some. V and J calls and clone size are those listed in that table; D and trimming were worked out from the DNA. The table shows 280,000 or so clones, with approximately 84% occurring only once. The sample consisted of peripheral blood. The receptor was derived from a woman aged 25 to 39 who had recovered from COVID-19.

This chain's CDR3 is CASSLDRGRTEAFF. CDR3 nucleotides: TGCGCCAGCAGCCTAGACAGGGGTCGAACTGAAGCTTTCTTT. This sequence joins TRBV5-1 and TRBJ1-1; TRBD1 agrees at 8 bases. Germline CDR1 SGHRS, CDR2 YFSETQ. V was pared by 4 bases and J by 5 bases, with 7 bases of the junction left unmatched. CDR3 length equals 14 residues.